Shown below are 3 T cell receptor beta chains from a single sample sequenced in a study of glioma-infiltrating T cells. TCR alpha and beta CDR3 regions were amplified from RNA using iRepertoire nested multiplex PCR. From the multiplex PCR reads, TCRdb called clonotypes with MiXCR, one entry per CDR3 protein. The table includes 5,000 to 7,000 distinct CDR3 sequences, about 40% detected once. Source material: glioma tissue, nonneoplastic brain tissue, or PBMCs (not recorded which). The receptors here all came from a human donor with low-grade glioma or glioblastoma, undergoing nonglioma brain surgery, or in good health (not recorded which).

Ten or more counts support this clonotype. This chain links TRBV19 with TRBJ1-5; D call uncertain. The germline CDR1 and CDR2 sequences are LNHDA and SQIVND (reference sequence). This CDR3 is 15 amino acids long. V dropped 8 bases and J dropped 6 bases, with 20 bases sitting between them. This CDR3 is CASRRLLEEVQPQHF. The CDR3 coding sequence is TGTGCCAGTCGCCGACTCCTGGAGGAGGTTCAGCCCCAGCATTTT.

In DNA form, the CDR3 reads TGCAGTGCTCTCGGACTAGCGGGAGGGAGGAATGAGCAGTTCTTC. Translating gives CSALGLAGGRNEQFF. The J gene is TRBJ2-1, the V gene TRBV20-1, with 15 bases lining up with TRBD2. CDR1 is DFQATT and CDR2 is SNEGSKA in the germline V gene (reference sequence). The CDR3 sequence is 15 residues long. Germline trimming cut 5 bases from V and 7 bases from J; bases unmatched to any gene: 6.

This chain connects TRBV20-1 to TRBJ2-1; 13 bases are shared with TRBD2. The CDR3 is 15 residues long. Germline V gene lookup returns CDR1 DFQATT and CDR2 SNEGSKA (reference sequence). J lost 4 bases, V lost 6 bases, and 6 bases had no gene match. In DNA form, the CDR3 reads TGCAGTGCAGGGACTAGCGGGGCCCGTTACAATGAGCAGTTCTTC. Amino acid sequence: CSAGTSGARYNEQFF.